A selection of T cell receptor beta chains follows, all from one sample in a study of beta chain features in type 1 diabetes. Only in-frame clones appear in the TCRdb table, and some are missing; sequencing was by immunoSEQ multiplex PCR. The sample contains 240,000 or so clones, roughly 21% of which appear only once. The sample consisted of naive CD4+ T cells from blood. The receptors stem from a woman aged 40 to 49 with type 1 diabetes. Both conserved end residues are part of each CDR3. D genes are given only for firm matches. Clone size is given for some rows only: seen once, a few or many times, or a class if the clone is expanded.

CSVRDRGRSGELFF	TGCAGCGTCCGGGACAGGGGACGATCCGGGGAGCTGTTTTTT	TRBV29-1	TRBD1	14	TRBJ2-2	-
CAISRPGNEQFF	TGTGCCATCAGCCGTCCGGGCAATGAGCAGTTCTTC	TRBV10-3	-	12	TRBJ2-1	-
CASSLARGSYNEQFF	TGCGCCAGCAGCTTGGCAAGGGGATCCTACAATGAGCAGTTCTTC	TRBV5-1	-	15	TRBJ2-1	-
CASSPFSGKVGQPQHF	TGTGCCAGCAGCCCGTTCTCAGGAAAGGTCGGTCAGCCCCAGCATTTT	TRBV4-2	-	16	TRBJ1-5	-
CASSPYYEQYF	TGTGCCAGCAGCCCCTACTACGAGCAGTACTTC	TRBV7-8	-	11	TRBJ2-7	-
CASSLGLAGDNEQFF	TGTGCCAGCAGCTTGGGGCTAGCGGGGGACAATGAGCAGTTCTTC	TRBV7-2	TRBD2	15	TRBJ2-1	-
CASSLILTGNTEAFF	TGCGCCAGCAGCTTAATCCTGACAGGGAACACTGAAGCTTTCTTT	TRBV5-1	-	15	TRBJ1-1	few
CASAPRASGVNEQFF	TGTGCCAGCGCACCACGGGCGAGCGGGGTCAATGAGCAGTTCTTC	TRBV6-5	TRBD2	15	TRBJ2-1	few
CASSGGQGAKEQYF	TGTGCCAGCAGTGGCGGTCAGGGGGCAAAGGAGCAGTACTTC	TRBV6-1	TRBD1	14	TRBJ2-7	few
CASSLAPGDEQYF	TGTGCCAGCAGCTTAGCCCCAGGGGACGAGCAGTACTTC	TRBV7-2	-	13	TRBJ2-7	-
CAWSPGEVYGYTF	TGTGCCTGGAGTCCGGGAGAGGTCTATGGCTACACCTTC	TRBV30	-	13	TRBJ1-2	-
CASSLRRTDTQYF	TGTGCCAGCAGTCTCCGCCGGACAGATACGCAGTATTTT	TRBV27	-	13	TRBJ2-3	few
CASSASGVGTGEEDTQYF	TGTGCCAGCAGTGCCTCGGGGGTCGGGACAGGGGAGGAAGATACGCAGTATTTT	TRBV28	TRBD1	18	TRBJ2-3	few
CASSSPPRDRGSYEQYF	TGTGCCAGCAGCTCCCCTCCCCGGGACAGGGGCTCCTACGAGCAGTACTTC	TRBV7-9	TRBD1	17	TRBJ2-7	-
CASSSLDGRNTEAFF	TGTGCCAGCAGTTCGTTGGACGGGAGGAACACTGAAGCTTTCTTT	TRBV27	-	15	TRBJ1-1	-
CASSYRGRNTEAFF	TGTGCCAGCAGCTACAGGGGACGGAACACTGAAGCTTTCTTT	TRBV28	TRBD1	14	TRBJ1-1	once
CASRVPGQGQPQHF	TGTGCCAGCAGGGTGCCGGGACAGGGACAGCCCCAGCATTTT	TRBV2	TRBD1	14	TRBJ1-5	few
CASTLGTPNTGELFF	TGTGCCAGTACCCTAGGGACACCGAACACCGGGGAGCTGTTTTTT	TRBV19	-	15	TRBJ2-2	few
CASSSDQVARTEAFF	TGTGCCAGCAGTTCGGATCAGGTGGCTCGCACTGAAGCTTTCTTT	TRBV27	-	15	TRBJ1-1	few
CAIREPGTSKDEQFF	TGTGCCATCAGAGAACCTGGGACTAGTAAGGATGAGCAGTTCTTC	TRBV10-3	TRBD2	15	TRBJ2-1	few
CASSPSDSAGNTIYF	TGTGCCAGCTCACCTTCGGACAGCGCTGGAAACACCATATATTTT	TRBV18	-	15	TRBJ1-3	-
CASSAVTRGLNGYTF	TGTGCCAGCAGCGCGGTGACAAGGGGGCTCAATGGCTACACCTTC	TRBV5-4	TRBD1	15	TRBJ1-2	once
CASSLEVTGYGYTF	TGTGCCAGCAGCTTAGAGGTGACAGGGTATGGCTACACCTTC	TRBV11-2	TRBD1	14	TRBJ1-2	few
CASSQAQGVGQPQHF	TGTGCCAGCAGTCAAGCACAGGGGGTAGGTCAGCCCCAGCATTTT	TRBV28	TRBD1	15	TRBJ1-5	-
CASSHPGDETQYF	TGTGCCAGCTCACATCCGGGAGATGAGACCCAGTACTTC	TRBV18	-	13	TRBJ2-5	few
CASRSREMQFF	TGTGCCAGCAGGTCGCGGGAGATGCAGTTCTTC	TRBV2	TRBD2	11	TRBJ2-1	few
CALFGGIQETQYF	TGTGCCCTCTTCGGAGGGATCCAAGAGACCCAGTACTTC	TRBV12-5	-	13	TRBJ2-5	few
CASSTSGRSGELFF	TGTGCCAGTAGCACTAGCGGGAGGTCCGGGGAGCTGTTTTTT	TRBV19	TRBD2	14	TRBJ2-2	few
CSFRSTYEQYF	TGCAGCTTCAGGTCCACCTACGAGCAGTACTTC	TRBV20-1	-	11	TRBJ2-7	few
CAGGGQGLYTGELFF	TGTGCCGGGGGGGGACAGGGGTTGTACACCGGGGAGCTGTTTTTT	TRBV2	TRBD1	15	TRBJ2-2	-
CASSFGAGGMNTEAFF	TGTGCCAGCAGCTTCGGCGCAGGGGGGATGAACACTGAAGCTTTCTTT	TRBV7-9	TRBD1	16	TRBJ1-1	few
CASSPGSTSGSNEQFF	TGTGCCAGCAGCCCCGGCAGCACTAGCGGGAGCAATGAGCAGTTCTTC	TRBV9	TRBD2	16	TRBJ2-1	-
CASARAGLGTQYF	TGTGCCAGCGCTCGAGCGGGACTAGGGACCCAGTACTTC	TRBV25-1	TRBD2	13	TRBJ2-5	once
CASRTTGGGQPQHF	TGTGCCAGCAGAACTACAGGGGGAGGTCAGCCCCAGCATTTT	TRBV28	TRBD1	14	TRBJ1-5	-
CASSLVSTGELFF	TGTGCCAGCAGCTTAGTGAGCACCGGGGAGCTGTTTTTT	TRBV7-2	-	13	TRBJ2-2	-
CASSWRGATNEKLFF	TGTGCCAGCAGCTGGAGGGGAGCAACTAATGAAAAACTGTTTTTT	TRBV25-1	-	15	TRBJ1-4	-
CASSPQGAGVTYEQYF	TGTGCCAGCTCACCCCAGGGGGCGGGAGTCACCTACGAGCAGTACTTC	TRBV18	-	16	TRBJ2-7	few
CSVVDRAFSGYEQYF	TGCAGCGTCGTTGACAGGGCGTTTAGCGGCTACGAGCAGTACTTC	TRBV29-1	-	15	TRBJ2-7	-
CASSFGGPETQYF	TGTGCCAGCAGTTTTGGGGGCCCGGAGACCCAGTACTTC	TRBV28	-	13	TRBJ2-5	-
CASSPDRDYEQYF	TGTGCCAGCTCACCTGACCGGGACTACGAGCAGTACTTC	TRBV18	-	13	TRBJ2-7	-
CASSLGGGPNTEAFF	TGTGCCAGCAGCTTAGGGGGAGGGCCGAACACTGAAGCTTTCTTT	TRBV7-3	-	15	TRBJ1-1	few
CASTAGTGVNYGYTF	TGTGCCAGTACCGCCGGGACAGGTGTTAACTATGGCTACACCTTC	TRBV19	TRBD1	15	TRBJ1-2	-
CASSQEGLAGFSGELFF	TGTGCCAGCAGCCAAGAAGGACTAGCGGGATTTAGCGGGGAGCTGTTTTTT	TRBV4-2	TRBD2	17	TRBJ2-2	-
CASSPRLAGGQNEQFF	TGCGCCAGCAGCCCTCGACTAGCGGGAGGGCAGAATGAGCAGTTCTTC	TRBV4-1	TRBD2	16	TRBJ2-1	-
CASSSRSYGYTF	TGTGCCAGCAGTTCCCGGTCCTATGGCTACACCTTC	TRBV28	-	12	TRBJ1-2	-
CASSEQGLYEQYF	TGTGCCAGCTCAGAGCAGGGCCTCTACGAGCAGTACTTC	TRBV18	-	13	TRBJ2-7	-
CSVDSGEDYEQYF	TGCAGCGTTGATAGCGGGGAGGATTACGAGCAGTACTTC	TRBV29-1	TRBD2	13	TRBJ2-7	-
CASSLAMGQGNSGANVLTF	TGTGCCAGCAGCTTGGCCATGGGACAGGGGAACTCTGGGGCCAACGTCCTGACTTTC	TRBV5-4	TRBD1	19	TRBJ2-6	few